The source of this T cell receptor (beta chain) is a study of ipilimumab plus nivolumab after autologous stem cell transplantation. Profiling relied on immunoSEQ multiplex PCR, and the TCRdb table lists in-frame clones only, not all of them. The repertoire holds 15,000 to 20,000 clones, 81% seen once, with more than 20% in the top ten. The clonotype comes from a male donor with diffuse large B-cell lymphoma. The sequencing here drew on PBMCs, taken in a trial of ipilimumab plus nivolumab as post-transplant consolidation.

The CDR3 spells CASSPGSAGELFF. In DNA, the CDR3 is TGTGCCAGCAGTCCGGGATCGGCCGGGGAGCTGTTTTTT. The rearrangement links TRBV11-2 to TRBJ2-2; TRBD2 might be the D (5 bases). V shed 6 bases and J shed 6 bases, with 11 bases lying between them. In germline, CDR1 is SGHAT, CDR2 FQNNGV. The CDR3 extends over 13 amino acids.